This TCR beta chain was found in a study of graft-versus-host responses after intestinal transplantation. In germline, CDR1 is SGDLS, CDR2 YYNGEE. This CDR3 contains 20 residues. The V and J ends lost 3 bases and 0 bases, in that order; junction bases with no gene match: 11. This table comes from immunoSEQ multiplex PCR, and its TCRdb copy is limited to in-frame clones, with some not included. Of tens of thousands of clones in the sample, roughly four fifths were seen once. With regard to this clone: Its antigen is undetermined.

The chain uses TRBV9 and TRBJ2-6, with 11 bases matching TRBD2. This TCR was sampled from a human donor who received an intestinal transplant. Sequencing used unstimulated CD8+ T cells sorted from spleen or lymph node cells, obtained before intestinal transplant. The CDR3 sequence: CASSAPPLTSGDSGANVLTF. The CDR3 DNA is TGTGCCAGCAGCGCCCCTCCATTGACTAGCGGGGACTCTGGGGCCAACGTCCTGACTTTC.